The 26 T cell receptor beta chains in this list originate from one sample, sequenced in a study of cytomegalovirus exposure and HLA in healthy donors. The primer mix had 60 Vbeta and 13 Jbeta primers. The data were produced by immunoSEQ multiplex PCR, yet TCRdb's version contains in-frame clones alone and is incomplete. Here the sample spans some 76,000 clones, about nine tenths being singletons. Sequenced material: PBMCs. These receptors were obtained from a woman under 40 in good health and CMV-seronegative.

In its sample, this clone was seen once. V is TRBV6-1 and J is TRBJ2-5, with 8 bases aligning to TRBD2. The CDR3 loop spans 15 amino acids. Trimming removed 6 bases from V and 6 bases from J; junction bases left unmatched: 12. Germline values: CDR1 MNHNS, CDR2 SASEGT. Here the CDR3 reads CASRAPGGRSQTQYF. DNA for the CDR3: TGTGCCAGCAGGGCCCCAGGCGGGAGGTCCCAGACCCAGTACTTC.

This chain's CDR3 is CASSPEVTGELFF. The DNA of the CDR3 is TGCGCCAGCAGCCCTGAGGTGACCGGGGAGCTGTTTTTT. The rearrangement uses TRBV5-1 and TRBJ2-2; D unresolved. V lost 4 bases and J 5 bases, leaving 9 bases between the germline ends. Germline assignment: CDR1 SGHRS and CDR2 YFSETQ. CDR3 length: 13 residues. Variable domain in full (rest from reference TRBV5-1 and TRBJ2-2): KAGVTQTPRYLIKTRGQQVTLSCSPISGHRSVSWYQQTPGQGLQFLFEYFSETQRNKGNFPGRFSGRQFSNSRSEMNVSTLELGDSALYLCASSPEVTGELFFGEGSRLTVL.

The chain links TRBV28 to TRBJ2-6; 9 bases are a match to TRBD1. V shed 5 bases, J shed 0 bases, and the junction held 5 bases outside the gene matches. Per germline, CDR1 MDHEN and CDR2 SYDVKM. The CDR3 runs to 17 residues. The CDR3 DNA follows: TGTGCCAGCAGTCCGGGACAGGGATACTCTGGGGCCAACGTCCTGACTTTC. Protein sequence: CASSPGQGYSGANVLTF.

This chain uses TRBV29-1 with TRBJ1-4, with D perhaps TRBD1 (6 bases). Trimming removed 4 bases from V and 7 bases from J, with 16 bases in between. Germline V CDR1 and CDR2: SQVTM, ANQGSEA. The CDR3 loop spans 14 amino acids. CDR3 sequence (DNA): TGCAGCGTTGGCAAGGGGGGGGAAGGTGAAAAACTGTTTTTT. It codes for CSVGKGGEGEKLFF.

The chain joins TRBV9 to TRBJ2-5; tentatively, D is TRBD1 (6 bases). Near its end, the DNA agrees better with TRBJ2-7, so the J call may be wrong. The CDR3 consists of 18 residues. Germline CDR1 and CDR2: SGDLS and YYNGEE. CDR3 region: CASSVAPLGTTNPYEQYF. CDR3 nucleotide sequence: TGTGCCAGCAGCGTAGCCCCTCTGGGGACAACAAATCCCTACGAGCAGTACTTC.

This CDR3 is CAANPRDRPIYEQYF. CDR3 nucleotide sequence: TGTGCCGCGAACCCCCGGGACAGGCCAATCTACGAGCAGTACTTC. The chain joins TRBV30 to TRBJ2-7, with 8 bases matching TRBD1. This CDR3 contains 15 residues. V was clipped by 8 bases and J by 3 bases; unmatched bases: 15. Germline CDR1 is GTSNPN and CDR2 is SVGIG (reference sequence).

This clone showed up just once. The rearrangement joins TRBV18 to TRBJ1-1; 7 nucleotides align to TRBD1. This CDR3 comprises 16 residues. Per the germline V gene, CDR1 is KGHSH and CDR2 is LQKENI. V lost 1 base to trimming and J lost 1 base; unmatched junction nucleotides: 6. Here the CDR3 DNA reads TGTGCCAGCTCACCACAGAGGGGGCCTAGGAACACTGAAGCTTTCTTT. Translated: CASSPQRGPRNTEAFF.

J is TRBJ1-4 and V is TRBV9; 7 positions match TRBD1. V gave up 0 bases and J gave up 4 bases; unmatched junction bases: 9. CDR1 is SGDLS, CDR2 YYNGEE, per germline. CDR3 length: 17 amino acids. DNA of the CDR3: TGTGCCAGCAGCGTAGGTAGGGGGCGAGGTGGTAATGAAAAACTGTTTTTT. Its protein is CASSVGRGRGGNEKLFF.

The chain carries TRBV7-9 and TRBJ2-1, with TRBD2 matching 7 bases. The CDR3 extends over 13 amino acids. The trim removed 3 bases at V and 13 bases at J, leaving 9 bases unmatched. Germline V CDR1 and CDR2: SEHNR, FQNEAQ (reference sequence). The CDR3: CASSFWGEGSQFF. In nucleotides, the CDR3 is TGTGCCAGCAGCTTTTGGGGGGAGGGTTCACAGTTCTTC.

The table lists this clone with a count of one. The CDR3 DNA is TGTGCCAGTAGTATTGAGGCGGGAGAGGACCAAGAGACCCAGTACTTC. Translating it yields CASSIEAGEDQETQYF. This chain uses TRBV19 with TRBJ2-5; TRBD2 agrees at 7 bases. This CDR3 contains 16 residues. In germline, CDR1 is LNHDA, CDR2 SQIVND (reference sequence). Trimming removed 3 bases from V and 0 bases from J; junction bases left unmatched: 7.

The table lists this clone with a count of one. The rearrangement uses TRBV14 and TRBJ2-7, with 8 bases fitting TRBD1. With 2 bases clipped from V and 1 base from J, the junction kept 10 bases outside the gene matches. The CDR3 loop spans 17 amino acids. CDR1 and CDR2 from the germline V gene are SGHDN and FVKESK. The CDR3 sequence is CASSQKIGTGPSYEQYF. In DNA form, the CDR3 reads TGTGCCAGCAGCCAAAAAATAGGGACAGGCCCTTCCTACGAGCAGTACTTC.

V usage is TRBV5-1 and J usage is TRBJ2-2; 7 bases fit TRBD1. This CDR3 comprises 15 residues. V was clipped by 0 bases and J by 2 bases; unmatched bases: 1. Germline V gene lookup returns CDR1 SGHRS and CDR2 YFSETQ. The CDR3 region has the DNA TGCGCCAGCAGCTTGGACAGGGGAAACACCGGGGAGCTGTTTTTT. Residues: CASSLDRGNTGELFF.

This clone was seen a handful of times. CDR3 bases: TGTGCCAGCAGCTATGCCGGGACAGGGAATGAAAAACTGTTTTTT. Translated, it gives CASSYAGTGNEKLFF. This chain links TRBV7-9 with TRBJ1-4, with 9 bases matching TRBD1. Germline CDR1 SEHNR, CDR2 FQNEAQ (reference sequence). This CDR3 has 15 residues. Trimming at V came to 4 bases and at J to 5 bases, leaving 5 bases not matched to a gene.

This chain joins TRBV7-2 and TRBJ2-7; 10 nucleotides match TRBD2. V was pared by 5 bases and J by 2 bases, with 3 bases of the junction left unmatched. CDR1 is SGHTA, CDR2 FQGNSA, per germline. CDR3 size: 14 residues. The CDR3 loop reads CASSRTSGPYEQYF. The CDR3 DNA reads TGTGCCAGCAGCCGGACTAGCGGTCCCTACGAGCAGTACTTC.

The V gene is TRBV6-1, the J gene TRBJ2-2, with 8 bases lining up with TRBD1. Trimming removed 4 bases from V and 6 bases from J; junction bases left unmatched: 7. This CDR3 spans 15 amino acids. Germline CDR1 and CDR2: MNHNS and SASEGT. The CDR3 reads CASSVGQGSSGELFF. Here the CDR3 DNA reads TGTGCCAGCAGTGTCGGACAGGGATCTTCCGGGGAGCTGTTTTTT.

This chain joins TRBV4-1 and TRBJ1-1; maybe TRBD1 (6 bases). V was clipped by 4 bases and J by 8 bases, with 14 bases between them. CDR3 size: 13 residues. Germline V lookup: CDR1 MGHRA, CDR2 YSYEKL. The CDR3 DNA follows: TGCGCCAGCAGCCCTTTGGGGGGGCGGGAAGCTTTCTTT. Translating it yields CASSPLGGREAFF.

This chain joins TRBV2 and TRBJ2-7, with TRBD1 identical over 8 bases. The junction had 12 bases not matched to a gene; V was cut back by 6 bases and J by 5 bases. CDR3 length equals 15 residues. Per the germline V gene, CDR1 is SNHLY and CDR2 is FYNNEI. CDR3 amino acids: CASSPGQGLYHEQYF. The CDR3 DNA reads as TGTGCCAGCAGCCCCGGACAGGGACTTTACCACGAGCAGTACTTC. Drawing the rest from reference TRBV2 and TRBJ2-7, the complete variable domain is EPEVTQTPSHQVTQMGQEVILRCVPISNHLYFYWYRQILGQKVEFLVSFYNNEISEKSEIFDDQFSVERPDGSNFTLKIRSTKLEDSAMYFCASSPGQGLYHEQYFGPGTRLTVT.

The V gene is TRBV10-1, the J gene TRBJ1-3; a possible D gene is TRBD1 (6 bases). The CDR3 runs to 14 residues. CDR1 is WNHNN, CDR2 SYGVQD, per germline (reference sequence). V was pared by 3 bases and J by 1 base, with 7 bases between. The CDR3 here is CASSEGGSGNTIYF. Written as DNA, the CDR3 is TGCGCCAGCAGTGAAGGGGGATCTGGAAACACCATATATTTT.

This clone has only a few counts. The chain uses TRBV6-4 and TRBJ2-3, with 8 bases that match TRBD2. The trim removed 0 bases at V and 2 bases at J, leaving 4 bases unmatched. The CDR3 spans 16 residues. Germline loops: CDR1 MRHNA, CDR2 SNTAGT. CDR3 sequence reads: CASSDSSSGHTDTQYF. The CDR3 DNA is TGTGCCAGCAGTGACTCGTCTAGCGGGCACACAGATACGCAGTATTTT.

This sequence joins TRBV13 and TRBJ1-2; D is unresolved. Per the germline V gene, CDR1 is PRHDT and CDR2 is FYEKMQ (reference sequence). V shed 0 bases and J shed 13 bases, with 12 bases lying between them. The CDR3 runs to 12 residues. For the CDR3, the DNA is TGTGCCAGCAGCTTAGGAATAGTAACGCCCACCTTC. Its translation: CASSLGIVTPTF.

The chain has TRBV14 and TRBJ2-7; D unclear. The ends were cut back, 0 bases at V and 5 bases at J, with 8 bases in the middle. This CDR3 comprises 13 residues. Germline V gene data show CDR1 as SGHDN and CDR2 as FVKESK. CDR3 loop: CASSQDVVHEQYF. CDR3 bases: TGTGCCAGCAGCCAAGATGTCGTCCACGAGCAGTACTTC.

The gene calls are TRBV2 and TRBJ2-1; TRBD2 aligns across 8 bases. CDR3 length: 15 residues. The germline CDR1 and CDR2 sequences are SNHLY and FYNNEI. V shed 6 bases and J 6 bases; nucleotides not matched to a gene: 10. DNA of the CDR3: TGTGCCAGCAGCGGTGCCGGGACTAGGCTCAATGAGCAGTTCTTC. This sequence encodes CASSGAGTRLNEQFF.

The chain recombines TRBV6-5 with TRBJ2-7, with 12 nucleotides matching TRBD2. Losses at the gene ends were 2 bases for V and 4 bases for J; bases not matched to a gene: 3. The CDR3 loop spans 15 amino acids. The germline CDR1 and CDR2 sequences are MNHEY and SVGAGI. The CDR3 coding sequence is TGTGCCAGCAGTTACAGGACTAGCGGGAAGTACGAGCAGTACTTC. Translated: CASSYRTSGKYEQYF.

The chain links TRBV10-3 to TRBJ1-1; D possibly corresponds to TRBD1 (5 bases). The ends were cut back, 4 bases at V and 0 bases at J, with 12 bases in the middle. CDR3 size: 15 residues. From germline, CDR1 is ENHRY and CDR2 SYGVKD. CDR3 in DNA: TGTGCCATCAGTGCGGCGGGACGGATGAACACTGAAGCTTTCTTT. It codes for CAISAAGRMNTEAFF.

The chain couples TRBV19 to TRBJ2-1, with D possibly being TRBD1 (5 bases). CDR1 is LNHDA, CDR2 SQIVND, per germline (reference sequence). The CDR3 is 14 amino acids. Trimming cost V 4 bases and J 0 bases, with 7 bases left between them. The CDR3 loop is CASSKGNSYNEQFF. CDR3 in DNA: TGTGCCAGTAGTAAGGGGAACTCCTACAATGAGCAGTTCTTC.

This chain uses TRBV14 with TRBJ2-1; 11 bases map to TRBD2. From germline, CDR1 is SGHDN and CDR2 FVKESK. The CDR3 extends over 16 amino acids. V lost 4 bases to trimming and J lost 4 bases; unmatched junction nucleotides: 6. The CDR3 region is CASSPPGLAEYNEQFF. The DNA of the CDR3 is TGTGCCAGCAGCCCCCCGGGACTAGCGGAATACAATGAGCAGTTCTTC.